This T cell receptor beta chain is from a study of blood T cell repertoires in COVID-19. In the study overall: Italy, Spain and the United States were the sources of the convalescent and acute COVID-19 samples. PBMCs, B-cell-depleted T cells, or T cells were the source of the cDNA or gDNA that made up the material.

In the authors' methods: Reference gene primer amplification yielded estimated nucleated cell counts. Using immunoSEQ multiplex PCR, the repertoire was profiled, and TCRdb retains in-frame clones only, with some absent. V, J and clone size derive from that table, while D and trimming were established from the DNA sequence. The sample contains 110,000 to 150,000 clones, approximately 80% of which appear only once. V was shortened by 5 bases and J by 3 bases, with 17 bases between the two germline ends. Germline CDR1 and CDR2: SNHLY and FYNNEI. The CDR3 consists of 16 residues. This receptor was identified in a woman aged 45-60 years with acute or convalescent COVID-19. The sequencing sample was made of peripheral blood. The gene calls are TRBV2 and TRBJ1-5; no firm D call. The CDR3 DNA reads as TGTGCCAGCAGTATACACGGGGATGAGAACAATCAGCCCCAGCATTTT. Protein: CASSIHGDENNQPQHF.